The 2 T cell receptor beta chains below all came from one sample that was sequenced in a study of shared clonotypes between healthy human individuals (dated by TCRdb to 2019 to 2021). Library creation used the immunoSEQ multiplex PCR assay. TCRdb holds this immuneACCESS table with in-frame rearrangements only. Some clones are missing; in checked studies, unresolved V genes explain under half, and the rest has no known cause. For this sample there are 2 million to 3 million clones; 93% appear just once. The leading ten clones occupy around 0.4% of the sample. Sample: naive CD4+ T cells from PBMCs. Reading the label with the study, this specimen's cell subset or site is: CD45RA+ positively selected. The receptors stem from a young man in good health. Some clones in this sample may be carry-over from other donors' samples.

The V gene is TRBV18, the J gene TRBJ2-6; unclear D gene. Germline assignment: CDR1 KGHSH and CDR2 LQKENI. The CDR3 contains 16 residues. V dropped 3 bases and J dropped 1 base, with 10 bases sitting between them. The CDR3 coding sequence is TGTGCCAGCTCACCCGGCCGTTTATCTGGGGCCAACGTCCTGACTTTC. Its translation: CASSPGRLSGANVLTF.

This chain links TRBV7-2 with TRBJ2-6; a weak D match, TRBD1 (6 bases). The CDR3 has 16 amino acids. Germline assignment: CDR1 SGHTA and CDR2 FQGNSA. Trimming stripped 2 bases from V and 4 bases from J, with 12 bases between. The CDR3 region is CASSLFGGPGANVLTF. CDR3 coding DNA: TGTGCCAGCAGCTTATTTGGGGGCCCCGGGGCCAACGTCCTGACTTTC.